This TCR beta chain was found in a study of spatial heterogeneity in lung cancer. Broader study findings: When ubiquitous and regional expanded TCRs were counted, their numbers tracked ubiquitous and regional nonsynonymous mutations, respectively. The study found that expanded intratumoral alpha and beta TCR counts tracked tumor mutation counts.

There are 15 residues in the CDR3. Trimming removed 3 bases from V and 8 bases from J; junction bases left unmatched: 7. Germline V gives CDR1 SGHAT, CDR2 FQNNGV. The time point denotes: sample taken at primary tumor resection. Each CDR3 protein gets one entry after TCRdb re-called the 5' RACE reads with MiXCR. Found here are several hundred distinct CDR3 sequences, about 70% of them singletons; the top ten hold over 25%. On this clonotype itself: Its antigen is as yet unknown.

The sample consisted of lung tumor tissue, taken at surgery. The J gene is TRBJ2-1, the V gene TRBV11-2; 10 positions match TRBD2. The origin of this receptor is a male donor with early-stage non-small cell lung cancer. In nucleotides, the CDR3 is TGTGCCAGCAGCTTTAGCGGGAGGATTAACGATGAGCAGTTCTTC. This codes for CASSFSGRINDEQFF.